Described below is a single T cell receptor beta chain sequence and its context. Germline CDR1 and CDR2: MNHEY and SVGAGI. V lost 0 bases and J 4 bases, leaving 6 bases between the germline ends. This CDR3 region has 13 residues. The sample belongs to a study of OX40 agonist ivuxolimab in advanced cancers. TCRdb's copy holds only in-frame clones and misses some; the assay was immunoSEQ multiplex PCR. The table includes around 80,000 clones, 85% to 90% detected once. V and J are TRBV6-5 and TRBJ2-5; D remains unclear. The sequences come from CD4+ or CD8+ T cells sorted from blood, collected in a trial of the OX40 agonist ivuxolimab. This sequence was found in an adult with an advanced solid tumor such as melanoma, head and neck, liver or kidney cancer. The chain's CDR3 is CASSYSLGETQYF. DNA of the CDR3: TGTGCCAGCAGTTACTCGTTGGGAGAGACCCAGTACTTC.